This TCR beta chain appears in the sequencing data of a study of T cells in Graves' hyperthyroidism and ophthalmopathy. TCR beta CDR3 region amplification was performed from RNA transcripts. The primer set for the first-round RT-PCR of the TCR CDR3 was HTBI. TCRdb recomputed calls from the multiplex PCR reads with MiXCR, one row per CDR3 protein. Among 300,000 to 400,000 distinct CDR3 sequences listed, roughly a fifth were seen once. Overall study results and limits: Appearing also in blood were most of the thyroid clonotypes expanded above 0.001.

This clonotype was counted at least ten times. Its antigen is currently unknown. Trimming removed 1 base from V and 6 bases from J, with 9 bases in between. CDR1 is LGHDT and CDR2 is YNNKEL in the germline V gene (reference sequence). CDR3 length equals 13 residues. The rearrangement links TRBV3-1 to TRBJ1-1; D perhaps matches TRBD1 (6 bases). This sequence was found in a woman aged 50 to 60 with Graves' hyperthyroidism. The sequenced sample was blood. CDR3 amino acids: CASSQVQGAEAFF. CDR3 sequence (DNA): TGTGCCAGCAGCCAAGTACAGGGCGCTGAAGCTTTCTTT. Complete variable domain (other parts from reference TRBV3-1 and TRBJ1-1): DTAVSQTPKYLVTQMGNDKSIKCEQNLGHDTMYWYKQDSKKFLKIMFSYNNKELIINETVPNRFSPKSPDKAHLNLHINSLELGDSAVYFCASSQVQGAEAFFGQGTRLTVV.